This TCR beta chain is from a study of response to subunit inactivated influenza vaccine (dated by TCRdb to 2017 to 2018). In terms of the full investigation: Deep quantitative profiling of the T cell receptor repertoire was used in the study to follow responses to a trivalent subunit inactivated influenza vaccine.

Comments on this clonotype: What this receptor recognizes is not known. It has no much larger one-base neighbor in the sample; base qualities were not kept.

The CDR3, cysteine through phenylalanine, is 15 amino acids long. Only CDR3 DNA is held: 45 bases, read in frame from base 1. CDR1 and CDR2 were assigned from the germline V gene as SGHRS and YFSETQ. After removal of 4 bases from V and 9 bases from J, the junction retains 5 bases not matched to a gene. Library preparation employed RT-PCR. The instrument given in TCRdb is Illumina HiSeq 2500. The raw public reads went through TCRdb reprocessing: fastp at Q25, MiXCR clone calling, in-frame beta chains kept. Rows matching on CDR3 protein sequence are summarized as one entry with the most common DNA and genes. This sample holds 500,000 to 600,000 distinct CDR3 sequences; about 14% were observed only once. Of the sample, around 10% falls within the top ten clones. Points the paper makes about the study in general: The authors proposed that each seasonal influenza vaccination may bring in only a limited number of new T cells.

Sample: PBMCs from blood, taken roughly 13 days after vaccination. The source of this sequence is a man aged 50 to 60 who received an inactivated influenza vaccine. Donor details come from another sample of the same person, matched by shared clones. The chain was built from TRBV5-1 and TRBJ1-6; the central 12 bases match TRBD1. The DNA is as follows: TGCGCCAGCAGCGGCCGGGACAGGGGGCCTTCACCCCTCCACTTT. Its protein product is CASSGRDRGPSPLHF.